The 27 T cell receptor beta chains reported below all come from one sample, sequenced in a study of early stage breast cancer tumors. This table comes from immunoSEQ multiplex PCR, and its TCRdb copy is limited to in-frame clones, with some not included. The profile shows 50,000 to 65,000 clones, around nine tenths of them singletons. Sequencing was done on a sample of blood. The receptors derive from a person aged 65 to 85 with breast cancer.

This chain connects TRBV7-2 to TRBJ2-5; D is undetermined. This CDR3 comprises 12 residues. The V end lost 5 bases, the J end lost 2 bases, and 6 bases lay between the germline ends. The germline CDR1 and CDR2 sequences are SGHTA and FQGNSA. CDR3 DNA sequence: TGTGCCAGCAGCCGCGGTCAAGAGACCCAGTACTTC. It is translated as CASSRGQETQYF. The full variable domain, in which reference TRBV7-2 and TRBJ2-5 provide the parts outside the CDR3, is GAGVSQSPSNKVTEKGKDVELRCDPISGHTALYWYRQSLGQGLEFLIYFQGNSAPDKSGLPSDRFSAERTGGSVSTLTIQRTQQEDSAVYLCASSRGQETQYFGPGTRLLVL.

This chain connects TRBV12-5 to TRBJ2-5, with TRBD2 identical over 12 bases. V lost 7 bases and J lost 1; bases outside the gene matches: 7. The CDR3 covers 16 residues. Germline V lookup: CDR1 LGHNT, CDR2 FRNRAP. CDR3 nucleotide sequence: TGTGCTAGTGCCCAAGGACTAGCGGGGAGCCAAGAGACCCAGTACTTC. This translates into CASAQGLAGSQETQYF.

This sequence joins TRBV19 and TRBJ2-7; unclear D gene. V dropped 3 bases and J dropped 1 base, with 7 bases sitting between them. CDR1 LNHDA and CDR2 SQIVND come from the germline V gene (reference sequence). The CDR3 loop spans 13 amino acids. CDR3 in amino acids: CASSIPGSYEQYF. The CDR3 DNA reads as TGTGCCAGTAGTATTCCAGGTTCCTACGAGCAGTACTTC.

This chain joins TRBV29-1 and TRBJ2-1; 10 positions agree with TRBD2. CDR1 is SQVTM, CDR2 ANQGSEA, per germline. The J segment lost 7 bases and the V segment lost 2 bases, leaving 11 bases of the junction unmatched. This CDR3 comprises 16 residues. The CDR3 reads CSVERQRGGSSNEQFF. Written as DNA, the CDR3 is TGCAGCGTTGAAAGGCAGCGGGGGGGCTCTTCAAATGAGCAGTTCTTC.

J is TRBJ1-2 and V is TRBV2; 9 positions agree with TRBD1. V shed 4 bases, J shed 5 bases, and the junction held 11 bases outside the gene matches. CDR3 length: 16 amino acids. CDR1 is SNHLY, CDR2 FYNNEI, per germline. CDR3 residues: CASSGTGATTIYGYTF. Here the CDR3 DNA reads TGTGCCAGCAGTGGGACAGGGGCGACTACTATTTATGGCTACACCTTC.

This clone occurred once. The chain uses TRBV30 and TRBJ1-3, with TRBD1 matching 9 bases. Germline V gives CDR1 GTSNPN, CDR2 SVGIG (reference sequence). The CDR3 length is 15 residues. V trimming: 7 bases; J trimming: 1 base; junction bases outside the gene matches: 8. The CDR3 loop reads CASPGQGPSGNTIYF. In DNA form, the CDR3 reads TGTGCCTCGCCGGGACAGGGCCCTTCTGGAAACACCATATATTTT.

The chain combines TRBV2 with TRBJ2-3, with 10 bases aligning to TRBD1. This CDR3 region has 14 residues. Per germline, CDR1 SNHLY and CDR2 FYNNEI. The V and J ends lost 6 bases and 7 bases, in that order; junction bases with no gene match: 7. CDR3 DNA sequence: TGTGCCAGCAGAGCGACAGGGGGCATATATACGCAGTATTTT. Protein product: CASRATGGIYTQYF.

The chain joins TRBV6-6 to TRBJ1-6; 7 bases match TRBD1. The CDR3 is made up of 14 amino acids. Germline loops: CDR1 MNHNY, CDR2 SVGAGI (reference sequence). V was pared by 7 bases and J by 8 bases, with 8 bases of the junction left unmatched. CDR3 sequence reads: CASMPTGMHSPLHF. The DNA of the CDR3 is TGTGCCAGCATGCCGACAGGGATGCATTCACCCCTCCACTTT.

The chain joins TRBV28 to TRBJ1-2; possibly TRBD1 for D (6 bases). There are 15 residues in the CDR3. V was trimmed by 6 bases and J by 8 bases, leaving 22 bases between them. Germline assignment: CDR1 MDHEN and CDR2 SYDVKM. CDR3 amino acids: CASRPISGGLGGYTF. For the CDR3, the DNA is TGTGCCAGCAGGCCCATCAGCGGGGGCCTAGGAGGCTACACCTTC.

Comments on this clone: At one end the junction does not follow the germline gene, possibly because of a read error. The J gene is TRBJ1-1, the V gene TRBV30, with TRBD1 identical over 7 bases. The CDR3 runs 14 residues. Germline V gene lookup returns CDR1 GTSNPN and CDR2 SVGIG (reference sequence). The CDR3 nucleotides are TGTGCCTGGAGTGTCACAGGGGCCACCTCATATATTTATTTT. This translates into CAWSVTGATSYIYF.

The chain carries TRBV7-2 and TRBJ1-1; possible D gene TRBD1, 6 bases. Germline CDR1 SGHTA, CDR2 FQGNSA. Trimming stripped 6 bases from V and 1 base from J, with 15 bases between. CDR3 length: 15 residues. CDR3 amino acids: CASRLVPTGNTEAFF. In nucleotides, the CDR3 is TGTGCCAGCAGACTGGTTCCGACAGGGAACACTGAAGCTTTCTTT.

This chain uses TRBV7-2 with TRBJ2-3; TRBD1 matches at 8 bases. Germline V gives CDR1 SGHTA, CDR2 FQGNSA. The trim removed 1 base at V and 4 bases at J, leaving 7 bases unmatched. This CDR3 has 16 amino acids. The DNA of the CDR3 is TGTGCCAGCAGCTTAGTGGCAGGGGGCGGGGCAGATACGCAGTATTTT. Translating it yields CASSLVAGGGADTQYF.

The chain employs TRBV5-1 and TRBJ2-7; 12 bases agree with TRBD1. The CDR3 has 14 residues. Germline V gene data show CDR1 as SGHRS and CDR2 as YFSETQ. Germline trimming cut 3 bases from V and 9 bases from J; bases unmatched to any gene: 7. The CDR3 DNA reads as TGCGCCAGCAGCTCAGGGACAGGGGGCAGCGTGCAGTACTTC. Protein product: CASSSGTGGSVQYF.

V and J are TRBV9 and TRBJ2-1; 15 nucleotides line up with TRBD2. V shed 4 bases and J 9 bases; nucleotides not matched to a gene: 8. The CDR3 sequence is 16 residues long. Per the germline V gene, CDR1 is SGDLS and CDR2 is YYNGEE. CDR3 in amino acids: CASSPGTSGGSSEQFF. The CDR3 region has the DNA TGTGCCAGCAGCCCGGGGACTAGCGGGGGGTCGAGTGAGCAGTTCTTC.

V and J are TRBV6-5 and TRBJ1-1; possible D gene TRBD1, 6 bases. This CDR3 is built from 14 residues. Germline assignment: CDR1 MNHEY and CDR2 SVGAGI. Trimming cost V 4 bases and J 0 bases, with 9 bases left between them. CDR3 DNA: TGTGCCAGCAGTTGGGACACCCTGAACACTGAAGCTTTCTTT. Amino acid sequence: CASSWDTLNTEAFF.

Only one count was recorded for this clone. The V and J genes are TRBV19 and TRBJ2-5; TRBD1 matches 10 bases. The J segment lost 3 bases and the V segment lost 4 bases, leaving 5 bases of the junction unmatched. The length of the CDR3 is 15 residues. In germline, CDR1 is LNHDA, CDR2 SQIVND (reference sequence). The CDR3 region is CASSTDRGPKETQYF. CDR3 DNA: TGTGCCAGTAGTACAGACAGGGGGCCCAAAGAGACCCAGTACTTC.

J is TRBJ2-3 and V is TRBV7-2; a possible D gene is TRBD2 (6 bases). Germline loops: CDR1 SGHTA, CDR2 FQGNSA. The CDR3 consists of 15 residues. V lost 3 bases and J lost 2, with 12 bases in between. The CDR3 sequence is CASSFTGVVTDTQYF. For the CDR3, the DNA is TGTGCCAGCAGCTTTACGGGGGTCGTCACAGATACGCAGTATTTT.

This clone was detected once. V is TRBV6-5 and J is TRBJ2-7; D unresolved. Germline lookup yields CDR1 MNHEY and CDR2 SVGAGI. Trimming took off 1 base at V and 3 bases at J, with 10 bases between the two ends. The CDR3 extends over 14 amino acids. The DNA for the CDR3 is TGTGCCAGCAGTTACTTAGCCTCCTACTACGAGCAGTACTTC. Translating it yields CASSYLASYYEQYF.

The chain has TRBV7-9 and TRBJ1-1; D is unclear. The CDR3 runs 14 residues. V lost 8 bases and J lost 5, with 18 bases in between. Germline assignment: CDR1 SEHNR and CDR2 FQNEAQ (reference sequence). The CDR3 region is CASGLMSGSTEAFF. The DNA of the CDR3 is TGTGCCAGCGGCCTCATGTCGGGGAGTACTGAAGCTTTCTTT.

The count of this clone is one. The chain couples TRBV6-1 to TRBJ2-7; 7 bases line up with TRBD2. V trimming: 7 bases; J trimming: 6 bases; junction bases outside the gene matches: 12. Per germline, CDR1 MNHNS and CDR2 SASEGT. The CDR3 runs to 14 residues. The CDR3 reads CASTGTTSVGEQYF. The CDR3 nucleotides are TGTGCCAGCACCGGGACTACCTCTGTCGGCGAGCAGTACTTC.

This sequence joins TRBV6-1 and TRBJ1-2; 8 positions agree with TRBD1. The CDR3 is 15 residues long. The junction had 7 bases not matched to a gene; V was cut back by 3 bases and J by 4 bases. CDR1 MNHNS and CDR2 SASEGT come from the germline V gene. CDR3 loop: CASSDGTGGSYGYTF. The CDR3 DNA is TGTGCCAGCAGTGACGGGACAGGAGGATCCTATGGCTACACCTTC.

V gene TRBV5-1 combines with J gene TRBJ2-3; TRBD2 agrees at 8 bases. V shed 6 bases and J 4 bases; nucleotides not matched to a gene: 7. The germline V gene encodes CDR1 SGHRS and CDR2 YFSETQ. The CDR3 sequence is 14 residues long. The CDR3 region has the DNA TGCGCCAGCATCGAGGCGGGAGGAGCAGATACGCAGTATTTT. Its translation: CASIEAGGADTQYF.

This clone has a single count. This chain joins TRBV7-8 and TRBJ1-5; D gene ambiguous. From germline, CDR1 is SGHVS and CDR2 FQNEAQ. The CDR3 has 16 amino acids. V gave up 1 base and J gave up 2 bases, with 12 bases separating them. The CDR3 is CASSLVLGNRNQPQHF. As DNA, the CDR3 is TGTGCCAGCAGCTTAGTCCTCGGGAACCGCAATCAGCCCCAGCATTTT. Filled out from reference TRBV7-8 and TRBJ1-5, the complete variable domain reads GAGVSQSPRYKVAKRGQDVALRCDPISGHVSLFWYQQALGQGPEFLTYFQNEAQLDKSGLPSDRFFAERPEGSVSTLKIQRTQQEDSAVYLCASSLVLGNRNQPQHFGDGTRLSIL.

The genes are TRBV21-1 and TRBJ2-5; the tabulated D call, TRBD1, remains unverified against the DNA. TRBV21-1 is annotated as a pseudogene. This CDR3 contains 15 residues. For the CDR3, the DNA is TGTGCCAGCAGCGGGGACAGGGGAGGGAAGGAGACCCAGTACTTC. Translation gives CASSGDRGGKETQYF.

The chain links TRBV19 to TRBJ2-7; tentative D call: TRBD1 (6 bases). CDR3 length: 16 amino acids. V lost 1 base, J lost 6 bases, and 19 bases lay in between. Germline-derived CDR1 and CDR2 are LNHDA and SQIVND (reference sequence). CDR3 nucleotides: TGTGCCAGTAGTATAGCCCTTCAGATGAGGGGGAGCGAGCAGTACTTC. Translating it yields CASSIALQMRGSEQYF.

CDR3 nucleotide sequence: TGTGCCAGCACCGGCAGGGACAGGAGTATCTATGGCTACACCTTC. Translating it yields CASTGRDRSIYGYTF. The V and J genes are TRBV6-5 and TRBJ1-2, with 8 bases that match TRBD1. CDR1 is MNHEY and CDR2 is SVGAGI in the germline V gene. This CDR3 spans 15 amino acids. The trim removed 7 bases at V and 4 bases at J, leaving 11 bases unmatched.

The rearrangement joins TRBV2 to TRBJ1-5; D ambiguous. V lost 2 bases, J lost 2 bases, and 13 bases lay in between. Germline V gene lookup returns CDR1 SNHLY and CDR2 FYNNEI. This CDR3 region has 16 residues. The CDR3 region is CASSELAGGGNQPQHF. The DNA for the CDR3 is TGTGCCAGCAGTGAATTGGCAGGAGGTGGCAATCAGCCCCAGCATTTT.